These 14 T cell receptor beta chains came from one sample sequenced in a study of blood T cell repertoires in COVID-19. Sequencing used immunoSEQ multiplex PCR; TCRdb keeps in-frame clones, though not all of them. This sample has about 180,000 clones, with roughly nine tenths found just once. Material for sequencing was peripheral blood. These receptor sequences come from a man in his fifties or sixties with acute or convalescent COVID-19.

The genes are TRBV4-1 and TRBJ1-4; D might be TRBD1 (5 bases). The V end was cut by 2 bases, the J end by 7 bases, with 14 bases between. The CDR3 length is 15 residues. Germline values: CDR1 MGHRA, CDR2 YSYEKL. This CDR3 is CASSQIGVLTEKLFF. CDR3 coding DNA: TGCGCCAGCAGCCAAATAGGGGTACTTACTGAAAAACTGTTTTTT.

The V gene is TRBV28, the J gene TRBJ2-3; D gene ambiguous. CDR1 and CDR2 from the germline V gene are MDHEN and SYDVKM. This CDR3 is 13 amino acids long. Trimming cost V 6 bases and J 4 bases, with 11 bases left between them. For the CDR3, the DNA is TGTGCCAGCAGCCCTTCTCAGGCAGATACGCAGTATTTT. This sequence encodes CASSPSQADTQYF.

On this clone itself: Additional DNA sequences in this sample encode the identical CDR3. The rearrangement uses TRBV5-5 and TRBJ2-7, with D possibly matching TRBD1 (6 bases). CDR3 length: 13 amino acids. The V gene lost 2 bases and the J gene lost 3 bases, with 9 bases spanning the gap. CDR1 is SGHKS, CDR2 YYEKEE, per germline (reference sequence). The CDR3 sequence is CASSLDRYYEQYV. The CDR3 coding sequence is TGTGCCAGCAGCTTAGACAGGTACTACGAGCAGTACGTC.

V is TRBV28 and J is TRBJ2-1; 15 bases align to TRBD2. CDR3 length: 19 amino acids. Per the germline V gene, CDR1 is MDHEN and CDR2 is SYDVKM. Here the CDR3 reads CSIVPGTSGRPRSDNEQFF. The CDR3 DNA reads as TGTTCAATAGTCCCCGGGACTAGCGGGAGGCCCCGTTCGGACAATGAGCAGTTCTTC.

The chain uses TRBV7-9 and TRBJ1-5; the match to TRBD1 covers 7 bases. The CDR3 consists of 13 residues. V gave up 6 bases and J gave up 4 bases; unmatched junction bases: 3. Germline V gene sequence: CDR1 SEHNR, CDR2 FQNEAQ (reference sequence). The CDR3: CASSPQGNQPQHF. In DNA, the CDR3 is TGTGCCAGCAGTCCACAGGGGAATCAGCCCCAGCATTTT.

The chain employs TRBV19 and TRBJ1-1; the D gene is possibly TRBD1 (6 bases). V shed 3 bases and J shed 7 bases, with 15 bases lying between them. CDR3 length: 14 residues. Germline values: CDR1 LNHDA, CDR2 SQIVND (reference sequence). This CDR3 is CASSMDSLTREAFF. The CDR3 DNA reads TGTGCCAGTAGTATGGACAGCCTAACACGTGAAGCTTTCTTT.

The J gene is TRBJ2-1, the V gene TRBV5-1; TRBD1 might be the D (8 bases). Germline CDR1 and CDR2: SGHRS and YFSETQ. Trimming left V 0 bases short and J 6 bases short, with 16 bases between. The CDR3 has 16 amino acids. The DNA for the CDR3 is TGCGCCAGCAGCTTGGGGCCCCACAGGGGGGGCAATGAGCAGTTCTTC. This sequence encodes CASSLGPHRGGNEQFF.

This chain joins TRBV2 and TRBJ2-3; 9 nucleotides match TRBD1. Germline trimming cut 6 bases from V and 1 base from J; bases unmatched to any gene: 2. The CDR3 is 14 residues long. Germline CDR1 SNHLY, CDR2 FYNNEI. The CDR3 loop is CASSRDRGTDTQYF. Here the CDR3 DNA reads TGTGCCAGCAGCCGGGACAGGGGCACAGATACGCAGTATTTT.

This chain joins TRBV9 and TRBJ2-1; possibly TRBD2 for D (5 bases). Germline CDR1 SGDLS, CDR2 YYNGEE. This CDR3 comprises 17 residues. V shed 0 bases and J shed 9 bases, with 22 bases lying between them. The DNA of the CDR3 is TGTGCCAGCAGCGTAGACACGGGTGGGAGAGCCAACACTGAGCAGTTCTTC. Translated: CASSVDTGGRANTEQFF.

The chain uses TRBV29-1 and TRBJ2-7; 8 bases are a match to TRBD1. The CDR3 sequence is 12 residues long. From germline, CDR1 is SQVTM and CDR2 ANQGSEA. J gave up 7 bases and V 4 bases, and 6 bases lay outside the gene matches. The DNA of the CDR3 is TGCAGCGTTGGTGGACAGGGTGGTGAGCAGTACGTC. Amino acid sequence: CSVGGQGGEQYV.

V gene TRBV7-3 combines with J gene TRBJ2-4; 7 bases are a match to TRBD1. CDR3 size: 15 residues. V lost 6 bases to trimming and J lost 3 bases; unmatched junction nucleotides: 8. Germline CDR1 SGHTA, CDR2 FQGTGA. This CDR3 is CASRSAGTVKNIQYF. The CDR3 region has the DNA TGTGCCAGCAGGTCCGCCGGGACAGTCAAAAACATTCAGTACTTC.

The chain combines TRBV5-1 with TRBJ2-2; a weak D match, TRBD2 (5 bases). Germline lookup yields CDR1 SGHRS and CDR2 YFSETQ. Deletions cut 5 bases from V and 0 bases from J, with 11 bases between. The CDR3 extends over 15 amino acids. The CDR3 sequence: CASSEGFPNTGELFF. Written as DNA, the CDR3 is TGCGCCAGCAGTGAGGGCTTCCCGAACACCGGGGAGCTGTTTTTT.

The chain has TRBV5-6 and TRBJ2-3; 8 bases are a match to TRBD2. The CDR3 has 11 residues. Germline V gene lookup returns CDR1 SGHDT and CDR2 YYEEEE. The V and J ends lost 4 bases and 14 bases, in that order; junction bases with no gene match: 6. In DNA form, the CDR3 reads TGTGCCAGCAGCAGTGGGACTAGGAGGTATTTT. It codes for CASSSGTRRYF.

This clone was recorded once. V and J are TRBV5-4 and TRBJ2-1, with 9 bases aligning to TRBD2. V lost 4 bases, J lost 5 bases, and 7 bases stayed unmatched. Germline loops: CDR1 SGHNT, CDR2 YYREEE (reference sequence). There are 15 residues in the CDR3. In DNA, the CDR3 is TGTGCCAGCAGCCGCAGCGGGGGGAATAACAATGAGCAGTTCTTC. It codes for CASSRSGGNNNEQFF.